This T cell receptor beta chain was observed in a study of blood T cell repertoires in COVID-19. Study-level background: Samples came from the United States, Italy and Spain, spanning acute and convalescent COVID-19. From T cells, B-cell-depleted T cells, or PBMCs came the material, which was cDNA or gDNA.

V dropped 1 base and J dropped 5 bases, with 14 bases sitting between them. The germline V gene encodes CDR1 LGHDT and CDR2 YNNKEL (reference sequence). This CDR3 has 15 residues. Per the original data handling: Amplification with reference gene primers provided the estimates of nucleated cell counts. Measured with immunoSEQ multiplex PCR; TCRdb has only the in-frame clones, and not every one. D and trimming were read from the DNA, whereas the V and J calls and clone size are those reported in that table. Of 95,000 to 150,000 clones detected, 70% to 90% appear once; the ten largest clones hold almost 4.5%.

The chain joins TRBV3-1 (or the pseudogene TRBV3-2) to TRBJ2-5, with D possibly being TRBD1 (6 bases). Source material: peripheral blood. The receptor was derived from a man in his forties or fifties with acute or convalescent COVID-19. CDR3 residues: CASSQGGQPQETQYF. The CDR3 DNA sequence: TGTGCCAGCAGCCAAGGGGGGCAGCCCCAGGAGACCCAGTACTTC.